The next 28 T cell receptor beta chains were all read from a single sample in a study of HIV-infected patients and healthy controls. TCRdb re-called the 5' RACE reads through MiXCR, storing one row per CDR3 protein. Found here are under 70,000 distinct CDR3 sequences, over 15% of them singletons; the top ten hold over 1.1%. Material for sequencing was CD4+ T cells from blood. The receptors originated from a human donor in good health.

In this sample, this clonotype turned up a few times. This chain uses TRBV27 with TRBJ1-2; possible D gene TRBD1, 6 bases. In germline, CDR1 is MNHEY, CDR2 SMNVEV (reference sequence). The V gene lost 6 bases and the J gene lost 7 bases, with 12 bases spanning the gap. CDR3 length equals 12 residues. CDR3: CASRKQGLGYTF. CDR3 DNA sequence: TGTGCCAGCAGGAAACAGGGACTTGGCTACACCTTC.

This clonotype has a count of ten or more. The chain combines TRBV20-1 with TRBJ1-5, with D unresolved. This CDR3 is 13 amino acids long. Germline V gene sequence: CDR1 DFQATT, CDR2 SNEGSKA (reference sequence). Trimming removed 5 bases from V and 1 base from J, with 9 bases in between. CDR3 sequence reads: CSAGVGSNQPQHF. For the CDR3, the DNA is TGCAGTGCTGGGGTGGGAAGCAATCAGCCCCAGCATTTT.

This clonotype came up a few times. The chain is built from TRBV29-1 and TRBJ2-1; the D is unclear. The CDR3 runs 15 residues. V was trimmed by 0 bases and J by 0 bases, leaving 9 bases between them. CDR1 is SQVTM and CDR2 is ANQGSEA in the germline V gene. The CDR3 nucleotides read TGCAGCGTTGAAGAGGGGTCGGGCTCCTACAATGAGCAGTTCTTC. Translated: CSVEEGSGSYNEQFF.

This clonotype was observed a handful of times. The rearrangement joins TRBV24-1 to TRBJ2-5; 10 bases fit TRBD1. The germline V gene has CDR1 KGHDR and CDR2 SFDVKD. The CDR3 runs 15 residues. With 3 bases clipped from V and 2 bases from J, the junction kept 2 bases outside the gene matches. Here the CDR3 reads CATSDVGQGQETQYF. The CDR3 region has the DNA TGTGCCACCAGTGATGTGGGACAGGGGCAAGAGACCCAGTACTTC.

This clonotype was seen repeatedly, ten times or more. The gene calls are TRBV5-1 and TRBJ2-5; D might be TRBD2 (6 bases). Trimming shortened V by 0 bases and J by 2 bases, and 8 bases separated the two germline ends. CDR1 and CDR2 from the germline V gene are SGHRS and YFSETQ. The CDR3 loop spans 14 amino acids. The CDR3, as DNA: TGCGCCAGCAGCTTGGTCGGAGGGCAAGAGACCCAGTACTTC. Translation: CASSLVGGQETQYF.

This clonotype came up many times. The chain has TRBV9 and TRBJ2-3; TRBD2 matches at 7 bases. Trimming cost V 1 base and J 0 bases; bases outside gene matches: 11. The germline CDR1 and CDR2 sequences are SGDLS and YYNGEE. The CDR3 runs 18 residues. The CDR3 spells CASSVRGGDLASTDTQYF. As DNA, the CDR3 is TGTGCCAGCAGCGTACGCGGGGGTGACCTAGCTAGCACAGATACGCAGTATTTT.

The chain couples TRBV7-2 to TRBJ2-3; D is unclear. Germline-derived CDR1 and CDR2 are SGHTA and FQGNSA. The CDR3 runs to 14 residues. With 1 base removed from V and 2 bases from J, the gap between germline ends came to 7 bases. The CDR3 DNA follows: TGTGCCAGCAGCTTAGGGCTACCCACAGATACGCAGTATTTT. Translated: CASSLGLPTDTQYF.

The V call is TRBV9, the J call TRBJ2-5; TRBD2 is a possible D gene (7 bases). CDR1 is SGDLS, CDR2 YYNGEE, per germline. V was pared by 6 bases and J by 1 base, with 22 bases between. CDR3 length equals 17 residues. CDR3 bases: TGTGCCAGCACCCCCCGGGGGGCCGTCCCTGGCCAAGAGACCCAGTACTTC. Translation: CASTPRGAVPGQETQYF.

CDR3: CASSFGLGQPQHF. In DNA form, the CDR3 reads TGTGCCAGCAGTTTCGGGTTAGGTCAGCCCCAGCATTTT. The chain carries TRBV28 and TRBJ1-5; no firm D call. Germline V gene sequence: CDR1 MDHEN, CDR2 SYDVKM. This CDR3 comprises 13 residues. Deletions cut 3 bases from V and 6 bases from J, with 9 bases between.

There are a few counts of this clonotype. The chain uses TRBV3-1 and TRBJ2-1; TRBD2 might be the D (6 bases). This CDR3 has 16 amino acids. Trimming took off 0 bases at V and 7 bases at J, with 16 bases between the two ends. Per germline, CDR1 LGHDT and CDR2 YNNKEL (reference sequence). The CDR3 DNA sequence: TGTGCCAGCAGCCAAGATCTGAGTGGGAGCGGGAATGAGCAGTTCTTC. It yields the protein CASSQDLSGSGNEQFF.

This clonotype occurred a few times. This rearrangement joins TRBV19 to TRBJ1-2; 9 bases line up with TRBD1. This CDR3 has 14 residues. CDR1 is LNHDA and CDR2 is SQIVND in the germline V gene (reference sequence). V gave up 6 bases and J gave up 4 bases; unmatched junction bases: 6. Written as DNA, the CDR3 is TGTGCCAGTAGCGGACAGGGGCATCGCTATGGCTACACCTTC. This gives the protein CASSGQGHRYGYTF.

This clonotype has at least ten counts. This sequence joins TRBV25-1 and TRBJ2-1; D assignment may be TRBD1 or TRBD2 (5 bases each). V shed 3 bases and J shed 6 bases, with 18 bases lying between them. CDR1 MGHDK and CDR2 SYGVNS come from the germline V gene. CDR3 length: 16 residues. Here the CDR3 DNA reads TGTGCCAGCAGTGACCTGGGGACCTGGGGGTCCAATGAGCAGTTCTTC. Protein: CASSDLGTWGSNEQFF.

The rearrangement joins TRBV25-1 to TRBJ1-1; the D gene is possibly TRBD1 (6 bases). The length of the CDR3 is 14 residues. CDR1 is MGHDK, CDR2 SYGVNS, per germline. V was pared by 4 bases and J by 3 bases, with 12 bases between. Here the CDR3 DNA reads TGTGCCAGCAGTGCGAACAGGGTCCACACTGAAGCTTTCTTT. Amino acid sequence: CASSANRVHTEAFF.

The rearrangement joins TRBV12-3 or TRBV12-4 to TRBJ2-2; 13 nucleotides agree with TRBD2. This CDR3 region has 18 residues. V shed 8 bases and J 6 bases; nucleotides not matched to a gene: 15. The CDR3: CASYRGQRLAGGSGELFF. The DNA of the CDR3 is TGTGCCAGCTACCGGGGGCAGAGACTAGCGGGAGGTTCCGGGGAGCTGTTTTTT.

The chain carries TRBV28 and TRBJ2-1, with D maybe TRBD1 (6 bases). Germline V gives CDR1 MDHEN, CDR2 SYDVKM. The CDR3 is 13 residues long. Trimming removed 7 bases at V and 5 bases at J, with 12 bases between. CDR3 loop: CASTAGANNEQFF. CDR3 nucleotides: TGTGCCAGCACCGCAGGGGCCAACAATGAGCAGTTCTTC.

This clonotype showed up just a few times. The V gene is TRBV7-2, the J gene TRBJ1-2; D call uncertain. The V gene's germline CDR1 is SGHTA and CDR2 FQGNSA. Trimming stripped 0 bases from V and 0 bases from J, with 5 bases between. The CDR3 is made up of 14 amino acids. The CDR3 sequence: CASSLAYTNYGYTF. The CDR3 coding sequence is TGTGCCAGCAGCTTAGCCTATACTAACTATGGCTACACCTTC. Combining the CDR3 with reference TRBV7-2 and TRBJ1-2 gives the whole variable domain GAGVSQSPSNKVTEKGKDVELRCDPISGHTALYWYRQSLGQGLEFLIYFQGNSAPDKSGLPSDRFSAERTGGSVSTLTIQRTQQEDSAVYLCASSLAYTNYGYTFGSGTRLTVV.

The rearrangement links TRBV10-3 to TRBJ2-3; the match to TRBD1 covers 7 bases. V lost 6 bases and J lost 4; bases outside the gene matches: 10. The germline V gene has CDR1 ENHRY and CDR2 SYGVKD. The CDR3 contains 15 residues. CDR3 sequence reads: CAIRTTGQGADTQYF. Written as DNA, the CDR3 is TGTGCCATCAGAACCACGGGGCAGGGGGCAGATACGCAGTATTTT.

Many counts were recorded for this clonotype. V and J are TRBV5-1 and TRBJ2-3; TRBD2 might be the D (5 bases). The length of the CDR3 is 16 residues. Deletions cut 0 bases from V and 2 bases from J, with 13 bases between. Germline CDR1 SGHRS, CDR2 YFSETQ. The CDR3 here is CASSLDGRDFTDTQYF. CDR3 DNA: TGCGCCAGCAGCTTGGATGGACGGGATTTCACAGATACGCAGTATTTT.

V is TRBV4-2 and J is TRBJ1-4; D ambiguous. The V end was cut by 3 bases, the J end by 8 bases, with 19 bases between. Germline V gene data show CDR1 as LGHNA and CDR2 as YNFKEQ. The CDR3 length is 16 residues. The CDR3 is CASSHDTLGIREKLFF. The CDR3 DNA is TGTGCCAGCAGCCATGATACCCTAGGGATTCGAGAAAAACTGTTTTTT.

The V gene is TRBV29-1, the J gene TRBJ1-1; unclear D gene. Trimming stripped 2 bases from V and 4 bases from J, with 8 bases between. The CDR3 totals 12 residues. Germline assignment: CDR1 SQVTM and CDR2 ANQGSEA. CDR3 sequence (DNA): TGCAGCGTTGAAAGGTTTGGCACTGAAGCTTTCTTT. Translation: CSVERFGTEAFF.

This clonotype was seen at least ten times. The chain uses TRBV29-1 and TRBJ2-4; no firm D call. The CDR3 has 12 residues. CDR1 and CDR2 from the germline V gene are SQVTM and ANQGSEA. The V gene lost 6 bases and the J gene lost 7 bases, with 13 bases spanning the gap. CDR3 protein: CSVTVFGNIQYF. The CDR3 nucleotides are TGCAGCGTCACAGTCTTCGGGAACATTCAGTACTTC.

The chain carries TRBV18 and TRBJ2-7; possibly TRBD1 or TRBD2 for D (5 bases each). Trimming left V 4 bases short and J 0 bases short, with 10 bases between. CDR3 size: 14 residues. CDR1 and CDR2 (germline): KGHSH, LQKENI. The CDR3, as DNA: TGTGCCAGCTCACGAGGGGTAATCTCCTACGAGCAGTACTTC. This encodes CASSRGVISYEQYF.

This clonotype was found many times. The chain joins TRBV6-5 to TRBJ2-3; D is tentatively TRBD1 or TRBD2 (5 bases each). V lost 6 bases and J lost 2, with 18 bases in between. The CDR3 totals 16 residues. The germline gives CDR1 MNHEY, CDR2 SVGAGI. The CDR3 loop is CASRKIRDGATDTQYF. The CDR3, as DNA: TGTGCCAGCAGGAAAATCCGGGACGGTGCCACAGATACGCAGTATTTT.

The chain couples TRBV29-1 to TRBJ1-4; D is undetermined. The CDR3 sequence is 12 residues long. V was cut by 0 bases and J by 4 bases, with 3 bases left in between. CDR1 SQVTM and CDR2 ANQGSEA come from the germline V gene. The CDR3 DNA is TGCAGCGTTGAAGACGATAATGAAAAACTGTTTTTT. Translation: CSVEDDNEKLFF.

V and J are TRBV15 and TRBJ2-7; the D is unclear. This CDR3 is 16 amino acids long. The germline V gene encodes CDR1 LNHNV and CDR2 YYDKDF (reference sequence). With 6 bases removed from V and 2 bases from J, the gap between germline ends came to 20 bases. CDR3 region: CATSKIVMSTTYEQYF. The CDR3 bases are TGTGCCACCAGTAAAATTGTAATGAGCACCACCTACGAGCAGTACTTC. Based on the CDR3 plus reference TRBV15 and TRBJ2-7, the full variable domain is DAMVIQNPRYQVTQFGKPVTLSCSQTLNHNVMYWYQQKSSQAPKLLFHYYDKDFNNEADTPDNFQSRRPNTSFCFLDIRSPGLGDTAMYLCATSKIVMSTTYEQYFGPGTRLTVT.

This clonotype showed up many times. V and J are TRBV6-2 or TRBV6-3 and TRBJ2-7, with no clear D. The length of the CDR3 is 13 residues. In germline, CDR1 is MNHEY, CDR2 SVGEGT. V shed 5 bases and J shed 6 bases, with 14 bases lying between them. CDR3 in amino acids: CASSESTPAEQYF. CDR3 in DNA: TGTGCCAGCAGTGAATCCACCCCGGCCGAGCAGTACTTC.

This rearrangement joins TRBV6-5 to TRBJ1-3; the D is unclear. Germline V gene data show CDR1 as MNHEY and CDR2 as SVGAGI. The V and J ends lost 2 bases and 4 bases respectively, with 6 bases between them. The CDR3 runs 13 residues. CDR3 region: CASSYDGGNTIYF. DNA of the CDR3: TGTGCCAGCAGTTACGATGGGGGAAACACCATATATTTT.

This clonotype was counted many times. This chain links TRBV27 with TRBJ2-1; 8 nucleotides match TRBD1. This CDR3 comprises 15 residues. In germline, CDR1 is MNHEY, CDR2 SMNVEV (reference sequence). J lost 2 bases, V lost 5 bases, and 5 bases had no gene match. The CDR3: CASSDRGRPYNEQFF. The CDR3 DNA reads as TGTGCCAGCAGTGACAGGGGAAGACCCTACAATGAGCAGTTCTTC.